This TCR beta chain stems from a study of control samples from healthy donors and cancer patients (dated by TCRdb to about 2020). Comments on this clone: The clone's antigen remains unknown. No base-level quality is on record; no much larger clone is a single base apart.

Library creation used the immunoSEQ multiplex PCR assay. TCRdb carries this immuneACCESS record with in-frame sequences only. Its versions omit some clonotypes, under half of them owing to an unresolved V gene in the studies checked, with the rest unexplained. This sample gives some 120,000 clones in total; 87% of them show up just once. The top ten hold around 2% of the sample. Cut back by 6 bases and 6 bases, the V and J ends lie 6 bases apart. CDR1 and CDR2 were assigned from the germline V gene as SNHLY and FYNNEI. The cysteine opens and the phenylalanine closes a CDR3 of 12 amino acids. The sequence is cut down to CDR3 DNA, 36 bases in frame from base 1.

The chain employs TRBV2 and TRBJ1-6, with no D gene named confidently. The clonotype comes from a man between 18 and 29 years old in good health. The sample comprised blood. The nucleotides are TGTGCCAGCAGCGCCGGTAATTCACCCCTCCACTTT. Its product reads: CASSAGNSPLHF.